This T cell receptor (beta chain) was retrieved from a study of Ad26.COV2.S vaccination and SARS-CoV-2 variants. The overall study: Doses of Ad26.COV2.S were injected into muscle once or twice, 56 days apart. Overall study results and limits: Reportedly, spike-specific CD8+ and CD4+ T cell responses achieved substantial breadth once vaccination had taken place.

The CDR3 is made up of 13 amino acids. V shed 3 bases and J shed 6 bases, with 9 bases lying between them. To note about this clone: Its target is unknown.

As to treatment: around 19 received Ad26.COV2.S at low or high dose, single or two shots; about 5 received placebo; per-sample allocation not given. Following the first vaccine or placebo injection, samples were taken on day 63. It was an adult aged 18-55 years in Boston who was the donor. An Ad26 vector carrying the Wuhan-strain SARS-CoV-2 spike served as the vaccine. TCRdb's copy holds only in-frame clones and misses some; the assay was immunoSEQ multiplex PCR. This table has 400,000 to 450,000 clones, around nine tenths appearing once. The TCR originated in a person aged 18-60 years who received the Ad26.COV2.S COVID-19 vaccine or a placebo. This chain connects TRBV12-3 or TRBV12-4 to TRBJ1-3; TRBD1 is a possible D gene (6 bases). Specimen: peripheral blood, collected in a trial of Ad26.COV2.S vaccine versus placebo. CDR3 loop: CASSLGGENTIYF. CDR3 sequence (DNA): TGTGCCAGCAGTTTGGGGGGCGAAAACACCATATATTTT.